This is a list of T cell receptor beta chains from one sample in a study of T-cell memory formation after mild COVID-19. TCRdb called the 5' RACE reads again in MiXCR, with one record for every CDR3 protein. The sample yields a few hundred thousand distinct CDR3 sequences, approximately 9% seen once. The specimen was PBMCs or a T cell subset sorted from them (not recorded which). Source of these receptors: a young man who had mild COVID-19 (a few samples of this study predate the infection). Cell type and time point are not known. The CDR3 runs from the conserved cysteine through the conserved F or W. D genes are given only for firm matches. The size field is filled for only some rows; it gives once, few, many or a size class.

J: TRBJ2-1; D: NA; size: NA; length: 13; V: TRBV27; DNA: TGTGCCAGCAGGGAGGGGGGACTCGATGAGCAGTTCTTC; CDR3: CASREGGLDEQFF
J: TRBJ1-6; D: TRBD1; size: many; length: 15; V: TRBV7-2; DNA: TGTGCCAGCAGCTCCGACAGGGTTATCGCTTCACCCCTCCACTTT; CDR3: CASSSDRVIASPLHF
J: TRBJ2-3; D: NA; size: NA; length: 15; V: TRBV3-1; DNA: TGTGCCAGCAGTCTAGTAGCAGTGGCAGTTGATACGCAGTATTTT; CDR3: CASSLVAVAVDTQYF
J: TRBJ2-4; D: NA; size: many; length: 16; V: TRBV6-2/TRBV6-3; DNA: TGTGCCAGCAGTTACTTGGGATCCTACGCCAAAAACATTCAGTACTTC; CDR3: CASSYLGSYAKNIQYF
J: TRBJ2-3; D: NA; size: NA; length: 11; V: TRBV28; DNA: TGTGCCAGCAGTTTATACTATACGCAGTATTTT; CDR3: CASSLYYTQYF
J: TRBJ1-4; D: TRBD1; size: many; length: 14; V: TRBV5-1; DNA: TGCGCCAGCAGCTCACAGGGGGCAGGAGAAAAACTGTTTTTT; CDR3: CASSSQGAGEKLFF
J: TRBJ2-5; D: TRBD1; size: few; length: 17; V: TRBV5-5; DNA: TGTGCCAGCAGCCCCGAGACAGGGGGCAGGTTCGGAGAGACCCAGTACTTC; CDR3: CASSPETGGRFGETQYF
J: TRBJ1-5; D: NA; size: many; length: 15; V: TRBV20-1; DNA: TGCAGTGCTCCCCGAGTTGGGGCTCTTAATCAGCCCCAGCATTTT; CDR3: CSAPRVGALNQPQHF
J: TRBJ2-7; D: TRBD1; size: many; length: 15; V: TRBV5-1; DNA: TGCGCCAGCAGCTTGGCACCGGGACAGCCCTACGAGCAGTACTTC; CDR3: CASSLAPGQPYEQYF
J: TRBJ2-3; D: TRBD2; size: NA; length: 15; V: TRBV7-2; DNA: TGTGCCAGCAGCTTCAGTAGGGCGGGGGCAGATACGCAGTATTTT; CDR3: CASSFSRAGADTQYF
J: TRBJ2-5; D: NA; size: few; length: 13; V: TRBV6-6; DNA: TGTGCCAGCACTCGCGACGGACAAGAGACCCAGTACTTC; CDR3: CASTRDGQETQYF
J: TRBJ1-2; D: NA; size: NA; length: 15; V: TRBV5-1; DNA: TGCGCCAGCAGCTTGGGTGGCAGGGAAACCTATGGCTACACCTTC; CDR3: CASSLGGRETYGYTF
J: TRBJ2-5; D: TRBD2; size: few; length: 14; V: TRBV4-3; DNA: TGCGCCAGCAGCCAAGAAAGCGGGGCAGGCACCCAGTACTTC; CDR3: CASSQESGAGTQYF
J: TRBJ2-7; D: TRBD2; size: NA; length: 13; V: TRBV3-1; DNA: TGTGCCAGCAGCTCCGGACTAGTAGTCGAGCAGTACTTC; CDR3: CASSSGLVVEQYF
J: TRBJ2-4; D: NA; size: few; length: 15; V: TRBV15; DNA: TGTGCCACCAGCAGAGATGCCGGGAATTTAAACATTCAGTACTTC; CDR3: CATSRDAGNLNIQYF
J: TRBJ1-1; D: NA; size: NA; length: 15; V: TRBV20-1; DNA: TGCAGTGCTAGTTCCGGGGGCGCGGGGAACACTGAAGCTTTCTTT; CDR3: CSASSGGAGNTEAFF
J: TRBJ1-2; D: NA; size: few; length: 16; V: TRBV20-1; DNA: TGCAGTGCTAGAGATTTTGGGGCAGGGACACCCTATGGCTACACCTTC; CDR3: CSARDFGAGTPYGYTF
J: TRBJ2-3; D: TRBD2; size: few; length: 17; V: TRBV7-9; DNA: TGTGCCAGCAGCCAGCGGACTAGCGGGGCCTCCACAGATACGCAGTATTTT; CDR3: CASSQRTSGASTDTQYF
J: TRBJ1-5; D: NA; size: many; length: 13; V: TRBV27; DNA: TGTGCCAGCAGTTTTTATCCGGGTCAGCCCCAGCATTTT; CDR3: CASSFYPGQPQHF
J: TRBJ2-5; D: NA; size: few; length: 11; V: TRBV10-3; DNA: TGTGCCATCAGTACTACGGAGACCCAGTACTTC; CDR3: CAISTTETQYF
J: TRBJ2-1; D: TRBD2; size: few; length: 14; V: TRBV6-2/TRBV6-3; DNA: TGTGCCAGCAGTTACTCTAGCGGGGGGAATGAGCAGTTCTTC; CDR3: CASSYSSGGNEQFF
J: TRBJ2-3; D: TRBD2; size: NA; length: 16; V: TRBV5-6; DNA: TGTGCCAGCAGCTTGGGAGCGGGGAGTAGCACAGATACGCAGTATTTT; CDR3: CASSLGAGSSTDTQYF
J: TRBJ2-3; D: NA; size: NA; length: 12; V: TRBV5-4; DNA: TGTGCCAGCAGCGTCCGCACAGATACGCAGTATTTT; CDR3: CASSVRTDTQYF
J: TRBJ1-1; D: NA; size: NA; length: 15; V: TRBV6-1; DNA: TGTGCCAGCAGTGAAGCGGGGTGGGGGCCTACTGAAGCTTTCTTT; CDR3: CASSEAGWGPTEAFF
J: TRBJ2-1; D: NA; size: few; length: 13; V: TRBV19; DNA: TGTGCCAGTAGTATAGATCGGAGTGTTGAGCAGTTCTTC; CDR3: CASSIDRSVEQFF
J: TRBJ2-3; D: NA; size: NA; length: 13; V: TRBV24-1; DNA: TGTGCCACCAGTGACCCAGGAAGGGATACGCAGTATTTT; CDR3: CATSDPGRDTQYF
J: TRBJ1-1; D: TRBD1; size: NA; length: 16; V: TRBV24-1; DNA: TGTGCCACCAGTGATTGGGACAGGTACGGTAACACTGAAGCTTTCTTT; CDR3: CATSDWDRYGNTEAFF
J: TRBJ2-1; D: TRBD1; size: NA; length: 15; V: TRBV7-7; DNA: TGTGCCAGCAGCTCCGGACAGGGGGCGATCTATGAGCAGTTCTTC; CDR3: CASSSGQGAIYEQFF
J: TRBJ2-6; D: TRBD1; size: NA; length: 19; V: TRBV7-7; DNA: TGTGCTAGCAGCTCAACCCCGGGACAGGGGGCGACCGGGGCCAACGTCCTGACTTTC; CDR3: CASSSTPGQGATGANVLTF
J: TRBJ1-5; D: NA; size: NA; length: 17; V: TRBV5-1; DNA: TGCGCCAGCAGCGCCCTTCCCCTTACAGGGAGCAATCAGCCCCAGCATTTT; CDR3: CASSALPLTGSNQPQHF
J: TRBJ2-7; D: NA; size: few; length: 13; V: TRBV7-2; DNA: TGTGCCAGCAGCTTTACCGATCGCTACGAGCAGTACTTC; CDR3: CASSFTDRYEQYF
J: TRBJ1-4; D: NA; size: NA; length: 14; V: TRBV7-2; DNA: TGTGCCAGCAGCTTGGGGTCAGGGTATGAAAAACTGTTTTTT; CDR3: CASSLGSGYEKLFF
J: TRBJ2-2; D: NA; size: NA; length: 15; V: TRBV12-3/TRBV12-4; DNA: TGTGCCAGCAGTTTTCCCCAGGAGAACACCGGGGAGCTGTTTTTT; CDR3: CASSFPQENTGELFF
J: TRBJ2-3; D: NA; size: NA; length: 17; V: TRBV5-1; DNA: TGCGCCAGCAGCTTGGTAGTTATACATAAGGGGTTGGATACGCAGTATTTT; CDR3: CASSLVVIHKGLDTQYF
J: TRBJ1-2; D: NA; size: NA; length: 18; V: TRBV20-1; DNA: TGCAGTGCTAGAGGTCGGCAGGGATTACTTATAACTAACTATGGCTACACCTTC; CDR3: CSARGRQGLLITNYGYTF
J: TRBJ1-5; D: TRBD1; size: few; length: 12; V: TRBV12-3/TRBV12-4; DNA: TGTGCCAGTCAGGGGGGCAATCAGCCCCAGCATTTT; CDR3: CASQGGNQPQHF
J: TRBJ1-2; D: NA; size: NA; length: 14; V: TRBV4-2; DNA: TGTGCCAGCAGCCAAGAAAGGTCAGGCCATGGCTACACCTTC; CDR3: CASSQERSGHGYTF
J: TRBJ2-1; D: NA; size: NA; length: 12; V: TRBV15; DNA: TGTGCCACCAGCTCCCTTGGAGGGGAGCAGTTCTTC; CDR3: CATSSLGGEQFF
J: TRBJ1-6; D: NA; size: NA; length: 13; V: TRBV20-1; DNA: TGCAGTGCTAGTAACCAGGCGGGATCACCCCTCCACTTT; CDR3: CSASNQAGSPLHF
J: TRBJ2-7; D: NA; size: many; length: 15; V: TRBV9; DNA: TGTGCCAGCAGCGTTAGGGGCAACCGGGGCAACGAGCAGTACTTC; CDR3: CASSVRGNRGNEQYF
J: TRBJ2-3; D: NA; size: many; length: 14; V: TRBV11-2; DNA: TGTGCCAGCAGCCCCGGGACCCGCACAGATACGCAGTATTTT; CDR3: CASSPGTRTDTQYF
J: TRBJ2-5; D: NA; size: NA; length: 13; V: TRBV12-3/TRBV12-4; DNA: TGTGCCAGCAGTTTAGACCGAAGATGGACCCAGTACTTC; CDR3: CASSLDRRWTQYF
J: TRBJ2-7; D: TRBD1; size: few; length: 14; V: TRBV10-3; DNA: TGTGCCATAAGTGGAGCGGACAGGGACTACGAGCAGTACTTC; CDR3: CAISGADRDYEQYF
J: TRBJ1-1; D: TRBD1; size: many; length: 14; V: TRBV7-9; DNA: TGTGCCAGCAGCTTTCAGGGGGCGGACACTGAAGCTTTCTTT; CDR3: CASSFQGADTEAFF
J: TRBJ2-5; D: NA; size: NA; length: 12; V: TRBV5-1; DNA: TGCGCCAGCAGCTTGCCCCAAGAGACCCAGTACTTC; CDR3: CASSLPQETQYF
J: TRBJ1-2; D: NA; size: NA; length: 14; V: TRBV9; DNA: TGTGCCAGCAGCCAGGTCGGCGGCTACTATGGCTACACCTTC; CDR3: CASSQVGGYYGYTF